This record covers a single T cell receptor (beta chain). Its matching antigen is unknown. Those who served as multiple sclerosis controls were treatment-naive patients with stable or active relapsing-remitting disease. Negative isolation yielded the CD8+ and CD4+ T cells, while FACS enriched the TEMRA cells. The data derive from a study of CD8 T cells in Susac syndrome. Findings and caveats of the study: The TCR sequencing and HLA analysis in the study involved a relatively small number of individuals, as the study acknowledged.

An input of roughly 0.5 to 1 ug of RNA was subjected to reverse transcription using random hexamers. Coverage of TCR beta CDR3 amplification by immunoSEQ multiplex PCR extended to 54 Vbeta and 13 Jbeta. TCRdb called the immunoSEQ multiplex PCR reads again in MiXCR, with one record for every CDR3 protein. The data contain 400,000 to 550,000 distinct CDR3 sequences, around 83% of them singletons. Germline CDR1 reads SGDLS; CDR2 reads YYNGEE. V was pared by 4 bases and J by 0 bases, with 6 bases of the junction left unmatched. This CDR3 has 17 amino acids. This chain uses TRBV9 with TRBJ2-2, with 10 bases aligning to TRBD2. The TCR originated in a human donor with multiple sclerosis. The material sequenced was CD8+ T cells from PBMCs. The CDR3 nucleotides are TGTGCCAGCAGCATAAGGACTAGCGGAGCGAACACCGGGGAGCTGTTTTTT. Protein product: CASSIRTSGANTGELFF.